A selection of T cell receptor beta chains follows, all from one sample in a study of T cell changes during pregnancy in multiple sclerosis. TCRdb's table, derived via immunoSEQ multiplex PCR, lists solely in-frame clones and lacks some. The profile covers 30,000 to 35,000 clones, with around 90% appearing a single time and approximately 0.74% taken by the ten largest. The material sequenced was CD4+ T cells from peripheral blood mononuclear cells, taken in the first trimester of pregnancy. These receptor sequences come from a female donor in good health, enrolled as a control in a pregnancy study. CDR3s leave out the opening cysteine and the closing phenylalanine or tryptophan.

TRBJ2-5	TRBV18	ASRGGASLETQY
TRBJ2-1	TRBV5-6	ASSLADRSNEQF
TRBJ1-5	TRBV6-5	ASSSDGNSNQPQH
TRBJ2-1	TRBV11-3	ASSSVQDEQF
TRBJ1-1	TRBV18	ASSPPRGQTTEAF
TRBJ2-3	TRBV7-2	ASSLPSTDTQY
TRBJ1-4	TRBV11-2	ASSDAGTGGKKLF
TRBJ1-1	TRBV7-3	ASSLNRNTEAF
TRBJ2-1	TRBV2	ASAGGSSQF
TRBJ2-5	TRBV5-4	ASSVSWGVGETQY
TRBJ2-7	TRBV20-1	SASRGYEQY
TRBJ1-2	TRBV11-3	ASSLDRTVYGYT
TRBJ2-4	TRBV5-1	ASSSDSLAKNIQY
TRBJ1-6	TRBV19	ASSNRDRGNSPLH
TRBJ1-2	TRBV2	ASSSRRENQGYT
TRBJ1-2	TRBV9	ASSVGAALNENYGYT
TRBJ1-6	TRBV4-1	ASSFRGDNSPLH
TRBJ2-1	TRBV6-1	ASSETTSSYNEQF
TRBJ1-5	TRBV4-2	ASSQDLQGNSNQPQH
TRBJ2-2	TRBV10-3	AISEVLRSTGELF
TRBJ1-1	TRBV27	ASSLSTGVNTEAF
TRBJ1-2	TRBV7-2	ASSLIRQGGYYGYT
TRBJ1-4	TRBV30	AWSGNRGFRTGFGELF
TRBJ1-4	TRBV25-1	ASSVRDSNEKLF
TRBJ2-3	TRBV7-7	ASSLGQRTDTQY
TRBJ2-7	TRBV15	ATSMSRTGEQY
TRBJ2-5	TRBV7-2	ASSLEIAGDLGETQY
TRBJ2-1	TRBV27	ASSFPRDREF
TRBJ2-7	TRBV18	ASSPGQPYEQY
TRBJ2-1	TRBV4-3	ASSQDLDSTTDEQF
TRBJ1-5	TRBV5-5	ASSPGTANQPQH
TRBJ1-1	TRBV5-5	ASSATGRTEAF